Listed here are 32 T cell receptor beta chains from one sample, sequenced in a study of blood T cell repertoires in COVID-19. Assay: immunoSEQ multiplex PCR; the TCRdb copy retains only in-frame clones and omits some. The repertoire holds 65,000 to 95,000 clones, with roughly nine tenths as singletons. Sequenced: peripheral blood. Every receptor here comes from a man aged 45-65 years with COVID-19, enrolled during active disease.

This rearrangement joins TRBV7-8 to TRBJ1-2, with a tentative D call TRBD1 (6 bases). This CDR3 is 15 amino acids long. Germline V gene sequence: CDR1 SGHVS, CDR2 FQNEAQ. Trimming shortened V by 5 bases and J by 4 bases, and 17 bases separated the two germline ends. CDR3 DNA: TGTGCCAGCAGCCCTTTTGGGGGCGCCGGCTATGGCTACACCTTC. Translated: CASSPFGGAGYGYTF. Filled out from reference TRBV7-8 and TRBJ1-2, the complete variable domain reads GAGVSQSPRYKVAKRGQDVALRCDPISGHVSLFWYQQALGQGPEFLTYFQNEAQLDKSGLPSDRFFAERPEGSVSTLKIQRTQQEDSAVYLCASSPFGGAGYGYTFGSGTRLTVV.

The table lists this clone with a few counts. This chain uses TRBV19 with TRBJ2-2; TRBD1 aligns across 7 bases. Germline V gives CDR1 LNHDA, CDR2 SQIVND (reference sequence). V dropped 9 bases and J dropped 2; count of bases not matched to a gene: 3. CDR3 size: 13 residues. CDR3 residues: CASGTANTGELFF. In DNA form, the CDR3 reads TGTGCCAGCGGGACAGCTAACACCGGGGAGCTGTTTTTT.

The chain couples TRBV6-5 to TRBJ2-1, with D possibly matching TRBD2 (5 bases). Germline V gene data show CDR1 as MNHEY and CDR2 as SVGAGI. Trimming left V 6 bases short and J 3 bases short, with 15 bases between. The CDR3 is made up of 15 amino acids. The chain's CDR3 is CASSVRGGHYNEQFF. CDR3 nucleotide sequence: TGTGCCAGCAGCGTTCGGGGTGGTCACTACAATGAGCAGTTCTTC.

The rearrangement uses TRBV29-1 and TRBJ2-1; 7 nucleotides agree with TRBD2. After removal of 3 bases from V and 6 bases from J, the junction contained 11 bases not matched to a gene. The CDR3 sequence is 15 residues long. In germline, CDR1 is SQVTM, CDR2 ANQGSEA. Here the CDR3 reads CSVDNLGTSANEQFF. The DNA for the CDR3 is TGCAGCGTTGACAATCTCGGTACTAGCGCCAATGAGCAGTTCTTC.

The chain combines TRBV9 with TRBJ2-1; TRBD1 aligns across 9 bases. Trimming at V came to 4 bases and at J to 5 bases, leaving 7 bases not matched to a gene. This CDR3 has 15 amino acids. Germline V lookup: CDR1 SGDLS, CDR2 YYNGEE. CDR3 region: CASSPGTGTDNEQFF. CDR3 sequence (DNA): TGTGCCAGCAGCCCCGGGACAGGGACGGACAATGAGCAGTTCTTC.

The chain combines TRBV2 with TRBJ2-5, with D perhaps matching TRBD2 (6 bases). This CDR3 contains 14 residues. Germline V gene sequence: CDR1 SNHLY, CDR2 FYNNEI. Deletions cut 5 bases from V and 11 bases from J, with 21 bases between. The CDR3 reads CASSLKASEGKQYF. The CDR3 region has the DNA TGTGCCAGCAGTCTGAAGGCTAGCGAGGGAAAACAGTACTTC.

V gene TRBV7-8 combines with J gene TRBJ1-1; 9 positions match TRBD1. Germline-derived CDR1 and CDR2 are SGHVS and FQNEAQ. V trimming: 3 bases; J trimming: 7 bases; junction bases outside the gene matches: 6. The CDR3 spans 14 residues. The CDR3 loop reads CASSFGQGKSEAFF. CDR3 nucleotides: TGTGCCAGCAGCTTTGGACAGGGGAAGAGTGAAGCTTTCTTT.

The CDR3, as DNA: TGTGCCAGCAGCTTCGGACAAGCCAACACCGGGGAGCTGTTTTTT. Encoded protein: CASSFGQANTGELFF. V is TRBV5-4 and J is TRBJ2-2; perhaps TRBD1 as D (5 bases). Germline V CDR1 and CDR2: SGHNT, YYREEE (reference sequence). V lost 2 bases to trimming and J lost 2 bases, with 10 bases between them. CDR3 length equals 15 residues.

The V call is TRBV4-3, the J call TRBJ1-3; 10 bases are shared with TRBD1. With V trimmed by 3 bases and J by 2 bases, 4 bases remained unmatched. Germline loops: CDR1 LGHNA, CDR2 YSLEER. The CDR3 consists of 16 residues. CDR3 nucleotide sequence: TGCGCCAGCAGCCAGCCCGGGACAGGGGCTGGAAACACCATATATTTT. The encoded protein is CASSQPGTGAGNTIYF.

The CDR3 coding sequence is TGTGCCAGCAGCGCCGGGAACTACGAGCAGTACGTC. This encodes CASSAGNYEQYV. The chain carries TRBV6-5 and TRBJ2-7; a weak D match, TRBD2 (5 bases). Germline CDR1 reads MNHEY; CDR2 reads SVGAGI. This CDR3 comprises 12 residues. V lost 6 bases and J 3 bases, leaving 9 bases between the germline ends.

The chain recombines TRBV27 with TRBJ2-3; possible D gene TRBD2, 6 bases. The CDR3 has 12 amino acids. Looked up from germline, CDR1 is MNHEY and CDR2 is SMNVEV (reference sequence). V was pared by 6 bases and J by 2 bases, with 6 bases between. CDR3 nucleotide sequence: TGTGCCAGCAGGGACTACACAGATACGCAGTATTTT. Its translation: CASRDYTDTQYF.

J is TRBJ2-7 and V is TRBV4-1; 10 bases align to TRBD1. The germline V gene has CDR1 MGHRA and CDR2 YSYEKL. J gave up 6 bases and V 9 bases, and 5 bases lay outside the gene matches. The length of the CDR3 is 12 residues. The CDR3 here is CASAWTGGEQYF. Here the CDR3 DNA reads TGCGCCAGTGCCTGGACAGGGGGCGAGCAGTACTTC.

The genes are TRBV9 and TRBJ2-1, with 7 bases identical to TRBD2. Germline-derived CDR1 and CDR2 are SGDLS and YYNGEE. The V gene end was trimmed by 3 bases and the J gene end by 7 bases; junction bases not matched to a gene: 10. The CDR3 loop spans 15 amino acids. CDR3 amino acids: CASSEAGRGANEQFF. The CDR3 region has the DNA TGTGCCAGCAGCGAGGCGGGGAGGGGAGCTAATGAGCAGTTCTTC.

V usage is TRBV6-2 or TRBV6-3 and J usage is TRBJ2-7; no reliable D call. With 4 bases removed from V and 4 bases from J, the gap between germline ends came to 11 bases. Germline-derived CDR1 and CDR2 are MNHEY and SVGEGT. The CDR3 consists of 13 residues. The CDR3 loop is CASSSQSIYEQYV. The CDR3 nucleotides read TGTGCCAGCAGTTCCCAGTCAATTTACGAGCAGTACGTC.

This chain joins TRBV19 and TRBJ1-1; TRBD1 matches at 7 bases. V shed 4 bases, J shed 6 bases, and the junction held 5 bases outside the gene matches. The CDR3 sequence is 13 residues long. Germline-derived CDR1 and CDR2 are LNHDA and SQIVND (reference sequence). CDR3 DNA sequence: TGTGCCAGTAGTACGGGACAGATCCCTGAAGCTTTCTTT. Amino acid sequence: CASSTGQIPEAFF.

The J gene is TRBJ2-3, the V gene TRBV11-3; D remains unclear. Germline V CDR1 and CDR2: SGHNT, YENEEA. This CDR3 spans 12 amino acids. Trimming cost V 4 bases and J 8 bases, with 10 bases left between them. The DNA for the CDR3 is TGTGCCAGCAGCTCGAGTCCTCCTACGCAGTATTTT. The encoded protein is CASSSSPPTQYF.

This chain uses TRBV15 with TRBJ1-3, with no clear D. The length of the CDR3 is 15 residues. V lost 0 bases and J 0 bases, leaving 6 bases between the germline ends. Germline loops: CDR1 LNHNV, CDR2 YYDKDF (reference sequence). The CDR3 DNA follows: TGTGCCACCAGCAGAGATCGGGGCTCTGGAAACACCATATATTTT. This sequence encodes CATSRDRGSGNTIYF.

The rearrangement uses TRBV18 and TRBJ2-1; 11 bases line up with TRBD2. This CDR3 spans 16 amino acids. V gave up 0 bases and J gave up 4 bases; unmatched junction bases: 2. Germline V gives CDR1 KGHSH, CDR2 LQKENI. CDR3 protein: CASSPPGTSGYNEQFF. The CDR3 DNA reads TGTGCCAGCTCACCACCCGGGACTAGCGGTTACAATGAGCAGTTCTTC.

This chain joins TRBV7-8 and TRBJ2-2; TRBD2 matches at 14 bases. V lost 2 bases, J lost 6 bases, and 5 bases stayed unmatched. The CDR3 sequence is 17 residues long. From germline, CDR1 is SGHVS and CDR2 FQNEAQ. This CDR3 is CASSLQGLAGVSGELFF. CDR3 in DNA: TGTGCCAGCAGCTTACAGGGACTAGCGGGAGTATCCGGGGAGCTGTTTTTT.

The V call is TRBV6-2 or TRBV6-3, the J call TRBJ2-1; 9 bases are a match to TRBD2. CDR1 MNHEY and CDR2 SVGEGT come from the germline V gene. V lost 6 bases, J lost 6 bases, and 6 bases stayed unmatched. The CDR3 length is 14 residues. The DNA of the CDR3 is TGTGCCAGCAGCCAGACTAGCGGCGCCAATGAGCAGTTCTTC. As protein: CASSQTSGANEQFF.

This clone was detected once. The rearrangement uses TRBV6-5 and TRBJ2-7; no reliable D call. Trimming took off 0 bases at V and 3 bases at J, with 6 bases between the two ends. The germline gives CDR1 MNHEY, CDR2 SVGAGI. The CDR3 is 13 residues long. In DNA form, the CDR3 reads TGTGCCAGCAGTTACTCGCGGAACTACGAGCAGTACTTC. Translating it yields CASSYSRNYEQYF.

In this sample, this clone turned up a few times. The chain uses TRBV19 and TRBJ2-1; 11 positions agree with TRBD2. The CDR3 covers 15 residues. Trimming took 6 bases from V and 2 from J; bases not matched to a gene: 3. The germline CDR1 and CDR2 sequences are LNHDA and SQIVND (reference sequence). CDR3 sequence: CASSQLAGAYNEQFF. For the CDR3, the DNA is TGTGCCAGTAGCCAACTAGCGGGGGCCTACAATGAGCAGTTCTTC.

V usage is TRBV9 and J usage is TRBJ2-3; D gene ambiguous. CDR1 SGDLS and CDR2 YYNGEE come from the germline V gene. The CDR3 has 16 residues. Trimming stripped 4 bases from V and 1 base from J, with 16 bases between. The CDR3 here is CASSFGPQVGTDTQYF. CDR3 nucleotide sequence: TGTGCCAGCAGCTTCGGTCCCCAGGTGGGCACAGATACGCAGTATTTT.

This clone was detected once. The rearrangement links TRBV6-6 to TRBJ2-7, with D unclear. Germline V lookup: CDR1 MNHNY, CDR2 SVGAGI (reference sequence). The germline V and J ends were trimmed by 6 bases and 1 base, with 10 bases remaining between them. The CDR3 runs 13 residues. This CDR3 is CASSLQNSYEQYF. CDR3 DNA sequence: TGTGCCAGCAGCCTACAGAATTCCTACGAGCAGTACTTC.

V gene TRBV25-1 combines with J gene TRBJ1-5, with 10 bases fitting TRBD1. After removal of 4 bases from V and 5 bases from J, the junction contained 2 bases not matched to a gene. CDR1 is MGHDK and CDR2 is SYGVNS in the germline V gene. This CDR3 spans 14 amino acids. CDR3 protein: CASSGGTGDQPQHF. The CDR3 DNA sequence: TGTGCCAGCAGTGGAGGGACAGGGGATCAGCCCCAGCATTTT.

The V and J genes are TRBV7-3 and TRBJ2-2, with D tentatively TRBD2 (5 bases). Looked up from germline, CDR1 is SGHTA and CDR2 is FQGTGA. There are 14 residues in the CDR3. V shed 5 bases and J shed 6 bases, with 13 bases lying between them. This CDR3 is CASSQARGAGELFF. The CDR3 region has the DNA TGTGCCAGCAGCCAAGCCCGGGGAGCCGGGGAGCTGTTTTTT. The full variable domain, in which reference TRBV7-3 and TRBJ2-2 provide the parts outside the CDR3, is GAGVSQTPSNKVTEKGKYVELRCDPISGHTALYWYRQSLGQGPEFLIYFQGTGAADDSGLPNDRFFAVRPEGSVSTLKIQRTERGDSAVYLCASSQARGAGELFFGEGSRLTVL.

The gene calls are TRBV5-1 and TRBJ1-3; 10 nucleotides match TRBD1. V gave up 4 bases and J gave up 4 bases; unmatched junction bases: 5. CDR1 and CDR2 (germline): SGHRS, YFSETQ. This CDR3 contains 15 residues. The CDR3 DNA follows: TGCGCCAGCAGCCTCGGACAGGGGGTGGGAAACACCATATATTTT. Amino acids: CASSLGQGVGNTIYF.

This clone appeared a single time. The chain combines TRBV2 with TRBJ1-2; D might be TRBD1 (6 bases). This CDR3 has 13 residues. The germline CDR1 and CDR2 sequences are SNHLY and FYNNEI. The germline V and J ends were trimmed by 4 bases and 5 bases, with 11 bases remaining between them. The CDR3 protein is CASSGQADYGYTF. CDR3 DNA sequence: TGTGCCAGCAGTGGACAGGCTGATTATGGCTACACCTTC.

The gene calls are TRBV9 and TRBJ2-1; 10 nucleotides match TRBD2. CDR1 and CDR2 from the germline V gene are SGDLS and YYNGEE. The CDR3 is 17 amino acids. J was trimmed by 7 bases and V by 0 bases; bases with no gene match: 10. The CDR3 DNA reads TGTGCCAGCAGCGTAGGCGACAGCGGGAGGGCCCGGAATGAGCAGTTCTTC. It translates to CASSVGDSGRARNEQFF.

DNA for the CDR3: TGCGCCAGCAGCTCCCAGGCAGGCCTTCACGAGCAGTACTTC. It is translated as CASSSQAGLHEQYF. V usage is TRBV5-1 and J usage is TRBJ2-7, with unresolved D. The germline V gene encodes CDR1 SGHRS and CDR2 YFSETQ. The CDR3 runs 14 residues. V lost 3 bases and J 5 bases, leaving 15 bases between the germline ends.

V and J are TRBV5-4 and TRBJ2-5; weak D call: TRBD2 (5 bases). There are 17 residues in the CDR3. Germline CDR1 and CDR2: SGHNT and YYREEE (reference sequence). The V and J ends lost 1 base and 5 bases respectively, with 21 bases between them. This CDR3 is CASSLRSGRDVEETQYF. DNA of the CDR3: TGTGCCAGCAGCTTGAGGAGCGGCCGAGATGTAGAGGAGACCCAGTACTTC. The complete variable domain, with remaining parts taken from reference TRBV5-4 and TRBJ2-5, reads ETGVTQSPTHLIKTRGQQVTLRCSSQSGHNTVSWYQQALGQGPQFIFQYYREEENGRGNFPPRFSGLQFPNYSSELNVNALELDDSALYLCASSLRSGRDVEETQYFGPGTRLLVL.

The gene calls are TRBV6-2 or TRBV6-3 and TRBJ1-5; 7 nucleotides align to TRBD1. The CDR3 is 15 amino acids. CDR1 is MNHEY, CDR2 SVGEGT, per germline. Germline trimming cut 5 bases from V and 7 bases from J; bases unmatched to any gene: 11. The CDR3 spells CASSDTGEDGQPQHF. The CDR3 DNA follows: TGTGCCAGCAGTGATACAGGGGAAGACGGGCAGCCCCAGCATTTT.